This T cell receptor (beta chain) was recovered during a study of blood T cell repertoires in COVID-19 (TCRdb year 2020). Turning to the overall study: Samples from collaborators originated in the United States, Italy and Spain and spanned both the acute and convalescent phases of COVID-19. The prospective study material was composed of cDNA or gDNA derived from T cells, B-cell-depleted T cells, or PBMCs. The dataset comprised deeply sampled blood TCRbeta repertoires from subjects exposed to, actively infected with, or recovered from COVID-19. A freely available public database, intended as a resource for researchers studying the immune response to SARS-CoV-2, is where the repertoires were released. Samples came from the ongoing ImmuneRACE study (first 160 participants) plus 1,254 subjects from 6 global collaborators. A de-identified subject ID, COVID-19 status, age in years and sex were almost always included in the sample metadata. HLA class I and class II types, where available, came from metadata supplied by the sample provider rather than from assay-based typing. The investigation overall reported the following: The quantity of clinical and demographic metadata differed by source and by participant and was supplied without curation.

Whole blood was collected in K2EDTA tubes by collaborating institutions according to the institutions' own protocols. Collaborator samples were shipped for TCRbeta analysis as frozen whole blood, isolated PBMCs, or DNA extracted from either sample type. TCRbeta CDR3 regions were amplified from genomic DNA by means of the immunoSEQ Assay, a bias-controlled multiplex PCR. As for how the authors treated the data: Nucleated cell counts per sample were estimated from amplification of reference gene primers within the assay. Sequence reads were collapsed and filtered to measure the absolute abundance of every unique TCRbeta CDR3 rearrangement. For each sample, productive Simpson clonality was calculated by taking the square root of Simpson's diversity index across productive rearrangements. In its TCRdb copy, this immuneACCESS table keeps in-frame sequences only and misses some clones. Where compared with another copy, unresolved V genes explain less than half of these, and the others have no known cause. The V and J calls and clone size are taken from that table; D and trimming were inferred from the DNA. The sample yields more than 35,000 clones; approximately 71% were counted once. 6.2% of the sample is held by the ten biggest clonotypes.

For this clone: The antigen it binds to is not known. No clone much larger than this one lies a single base away; base qualities are absent.

Reading the germline V gene gives CDR1 MNHEY and CDR2 SVGAGI. Ends trimmed: V by 2 bases, J by 0 bases; bases unmatched to a gene: 2. Reading from cysteine to phenylalanine, the CDR3 counts 16 amino acids. The DNA shown is the 48-base CDR3, in frame from base 1. Recombination connected TRBV6-5 to TRBJ2-2; TRBD2 agrees with 8 junctional bases. Sequencing was done on a sample of peripheral blood. The source of this sequence is an elderly man with acute or convalescent COVID-19. The DNA sequence is as follows: TGTGCCAGCAGTTACAACGGGAGGGCGAACACCGGGGAGCTGTTTTTT. This codes for CASSYNGRANTGELFF.